The rows below give T cell receptor beta chains drawn from one sample of a study of radiotherapy plus CTLA-4 blockade in lung cancer. Generated by immunoSEQ multiplex PCR, the TCRdb table keeps only in-frame clones and is missing some. Here the sample spans more than 75,000 clones, around 74% being singletons. The sequences come from peripheral blood, collected from a patient treated with radiotherapy plus ipilimumab. These receptors were taken from a human donor with non-small cell lung cancer who had a partial response to radiotherapy plus ipilimumab. Some clones in this sample may be carry-over from other donors' samples. The CDR3 runs from the conserved cysteine through the conserved F or W. D genes are given only for firm matches. Only some rows state a clone size, as once, few, many or a class for expanded clones.

j_call d_call v_call clone_size cdr3_aa cdr3_nt
TRBJ2-7 TRBD2 TRBV10-3 NA CAISPGLAGGQARYEQYF TGTGCCATCAGTCCTGGACTAGCGGGGGGGCAGGCGAGGTACGAGCAGTACTTC
TRBJ2-1 NA TRBV7-2 NA CASSFRALTYNEQFF TGTGCCAGCAGCTTTAGAGCACTAACCTACAATGAGCAGTTCTTC
TRBJ2-1 NA TRBV28 NA CASRTYRNVGYEQFF TGTGCCAGCAGAACGTACAGGAATGTAGGCTATGAGCAGTTCTTC
TRBJ2-7 TRBD1 TRBV15 NA CATSRGDRAYEQYF TGTGCCACCAGCAGAGGGGACAGGGCGTACGAGCAGTACTTC
TRBJ2-2 NA TRBV7-6 NA CASSPTVNTGELFF TGTGCCAGCAGCCCAACAGTGAACACCGGGGAGCTGTTTTTT
TRBJ2-3 NA TRBV4-2 NA CASSPDTDSDTTDTQYF TGTGCCAGCAGCCCGGATACGGACAGCGACACCACAGATACGCAGTATTTT
TRBJ2-7 TRBD1 TRBV28 NA CASSLPWTGYLREQYF TGTGCCAGCAGTTTGCCATGGACAGGGTACCTTCGCGAGCAGTACTTC
TRBJ2-3 NA TRBV19 NA CASSIVGGRTDTQYF TGTGCCAGTAGTATCGTTGGGGGCCGCACAGATACGCAGTATTTT
TRBJ1-6 TRBD1 TRBV28 NA CASSLRRGNSPLHF TGTGCCAGCAGTCTCCGCAGGGGGAATTCACCCCTCCACTTT
TRBJ2-3 TRBD2 TRBV9 NA CASSVGASGSADTQYF TGTGCCAGCAGCGTAGGTGCTAGCGGGAGCGCAGATACGCAGTATTTT
TRBJ1-1 TRBD1 TRBV5-1 NA CASTKGGVGTEAFF TGCGCCAGTACTAAAGGGGGCGTGGGCACTGAAGCTTTCTTT
TRBJ2-1 TRBD2 TRBV5-1 NA CASSQALAGSYNEQFF TGCGCCAGCAGCCAAGCCCTAGCGGGATCGTACAATGAGCAGTTCTTC
TRBJ2-2 TRBD2 TRBV7-2 NA CASSLQLAGGTGELFF TGTGCCAGCAGCTTACAGCTAGCGGGGGGAACCGGGGAGCTGTTTTTT
TRBJ2-1 NA TRBV5-6 once CASSRLGEQFF TGTGCCAGCAGCCGACTAGGTGAGCAGTTCTTC
TRBJ2-3 TRBD2 TRBV6-1 NA CASSVLAGVLQDTQYF TGTGCCAGCAGTGTTTTAGCGGGAGTCCTGCAAGATACGCAGTATTTT
TRBJ1-2 NA TRBV29-1 few CSVEGGRWGGYTF TGCAGCGTTGAGGGGGGGCGCTGGGGTGGCTACACCTTC
TRBJ2-7 TRBD2 TRBV4-2 NA CASSQDWRGGDEQYF TGTGCCAGCAGCCAAGATTGGCGGGGGGGCGACGAGCAGTACTTC
TRBJ2-7 NA TRBV28 NA CASSILNYEQYF TGTGCCAGCAGTATCCTAAACTACGAGCAGTACTTC
TRBJ2-1 NA TRBV7-3 NA CASSLNSANEQFF TGTGCCAGCAGCTTAAATAGCGCCAATGAGCAGTTCTTC
TRBJ2-5 NA TRBV2 NA CASSPPRGQETQYF TGTGCCAGCAGTCCCCCCCGGGGCCAAGAGACCCAGTACTTC
TRBJ2-6 NA TRBV7-3 NA CASSLTASGANVLTF TGTGCCAGCAGCTTAACAGCCTCGGGGGCCAACGTCCTGACTTTC
TRBJ2-7 TRBD2 TRBV7-8 NA CASSSLRRGVLYEQYF TGTGCCAGCAGCTCCCTTCGGCGGGGGGTCTTATACGAGCAGTACTTC
TRBJ1-6 NA TRBV5-4 NA CASSLAKSFNSPLHF TGTGCCAGCAGCTTGGCAAAGAGCTTCAATTCACCCCTCCACTTT
TRBJ1-2 TRBD1 TRBV18 NA CASSPVTGGYGYTF TGTGCCAGCTCACCCGTCACAGGGGGCTATGGCTACACCTTC
TRBJ1-2 NA TRBV28 NA CASILGAGDGYTF NA
TRBJ1-2 TRBD1 TRBV18 NA CASSHEDRVGYTF TGTGCCAGCTCTCACGAAGACAGGGTCGGCTACACCTTC
TRBJ2-5 TRBD2 TRBV11-2 NA CASSPRVAGRTQYF TGTGCCAGCAGCCCCCGAGTAGCGGGGAGAACCCAGTACTTC
TRBJ2-2 TRBD1 TRBV5-1 NA CASSLEGQGNTGELFF TGCGCCAGCAGCTTGGAGGGACAGGGGAACACCGGGGAGCTGTTTTTT
TRBJ2-7 TRBD2 TRBV19 NA CASSIRLAAGYEQYF TGTGCCAGTAGTATAAGGCTAGCGGCCGGTTACGAGCAGTACTTC
TRBJ2-4 TRBD2 TRBV5-1 NA CASSLLTSGKNIQYF TGCGCCAGCAGCTTGTTGACTAGCGGGAAAAACATTCAGTACTTC
TRBJ1-1 TRBD1 TRBV6-5 NA CASSFDRANTEAFF TGTGCCAGCAGTTTCGACAGGGCGAACACTGAAGCTTTCTTT
TRBJ2-3 NA TRBV5-1 NA CASSLVVADTQYF TGCGCCAGCAGCTTGGTCGTCGCAGATACGCAGTATTTT
TRBJ2-3 TRBD1 TRBV7-8 NA CASSSPGQSTDTQYF TGTGCCAGCAGCTCGCCGGGACAGAGCACAGATACGCAGTATTTT
TRBJ2-2 NA TRBV7-6 NA CASSLPTVNTGELFF TGTGCCAGCAGCCTACCGACTGTGAACACCGGGGAGCTGTTTTTT
TRBJ2-7 NA TRBV10-3 NA CAISGGVAENYEQYF TGTGCCATCAGTGGGGGGGTAGCGGAGAACTACGAGCAGTACTTC
TRBJ2-7 NA TRBV9 NA CASSVGPTVSSYEQYF TGTGCCAGCAGCGTAGGCCCGACAGTTAGCTCCTACGAGCAGTACTTC
TRBJ2-1 TRBD1 TRBV6-6 once CASSSSGTGSVNEQFF TGTGCCAGCAGTAGCAGTGGGACAGGGAGTGTCAATGAGCAGTTCTTC
TRBJ2-7 NA TRBV27 NA CASAPGTLASYEQYF TGTGCCAGCGCTCCTGGGACTTTGGCCTCCTACGAGCAGTACTTC
TRBJ2-3 NA TRBV7-9 NA CASSLAGGQGDTQYF TGTGCCAGCAGCTTAGCGGGGGGGCAGGGAGATACGCAGTATTTT
TRBJ2-1 NA TRBV7-2 NA CASSLSGGPSYNEQFF TGTGCCAGCAGCTTATCCGGGGGACCTTCCTACAATGAGCAGTTCTTC
TRBJ1-2 NA TRBV6-5 NA CASSYSATVHNYGYTF TGTGCCAGCAGTTACAGCGCGACAGTACATAACTATGGCTACACCTTC
TRBJ1-5 TRBD1 TRBV7-8 NA CASSIGTAISNQPQHF TGTGCCAGCAGCATCGGGACAGCCATTAGCAATCAGCCCCAGCATTTT
TRBJ1-5 TRBD1 TRBV19 NA CASNLQGDQPQHF TGTGCCAGTAACCTCCAGGGGGATCAGCCCCAGCATTTT
TRBJ1-2 NA TRBV7-9 once CASSQLGQQEFWGYTF TGTGCCAGCAGCCAGTTGGGGCAACAGGAGTTTTGGGGCTACACCTTC
TRBJ2-2 NA TRBV6-5 NA CASSYSPGSGTGELFF TGTGCCAGCAGTTATTCCCCCGGGAGTGGTACCGGGGAGCTGTTTTTT
TRBJ2-2 NA TRBV4-1 NA CASSPQALIIKAGELFF TGCGCCAGCAGCCCCCAGGCCCTAATTATCAAGGCCGGGGAGCTGTTTTTT
TRBJ2-3 NA TRBV2 NA CASSLQGSVTDTQYF TGTGCCAGCAGCCTACAGGGTTCCGTCACAGATACGCAGTATTTT
TRBJ1-2 NA TRBV4-3 NA CASSHELPGSNYGYTF TGCGCCAGCAGCCACGAGCTCCCCGGGTCTAACTATGGCTACACCTTC
TRBJ1-5 NA TRBV28 NA CASSGGQVPNQPQHF TGTGCCAGCAGTGGCGGACAAGTACCAAATCAGCCCCAGCATTTT